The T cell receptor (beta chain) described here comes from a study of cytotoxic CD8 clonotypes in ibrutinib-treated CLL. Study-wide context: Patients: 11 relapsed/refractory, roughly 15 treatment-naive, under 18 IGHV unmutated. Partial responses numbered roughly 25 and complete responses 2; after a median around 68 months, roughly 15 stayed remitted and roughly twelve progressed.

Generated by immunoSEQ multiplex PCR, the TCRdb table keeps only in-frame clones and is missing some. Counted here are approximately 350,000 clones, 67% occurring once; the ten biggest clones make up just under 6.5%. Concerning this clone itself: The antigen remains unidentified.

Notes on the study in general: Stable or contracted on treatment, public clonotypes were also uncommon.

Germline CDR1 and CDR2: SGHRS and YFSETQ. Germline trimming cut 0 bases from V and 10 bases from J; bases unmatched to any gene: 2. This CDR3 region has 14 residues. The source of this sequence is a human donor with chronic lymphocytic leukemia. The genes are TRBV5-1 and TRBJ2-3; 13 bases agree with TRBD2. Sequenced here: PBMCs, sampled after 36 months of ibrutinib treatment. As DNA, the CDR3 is TGCGCCAGCAGCTTGGAACTAGCGGGAGGGCCGCAGTATTTT. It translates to CASSLELAGGPQYF.